The sequence of this TCR beta chain was determined in a study of cytotoxic CD8 clonotypes in ibrutinib-treated CLL. This clone was detected only once. Germline lookup yields CDR1 MNHEY and CDR2 SMNVEV (reference sequence). Trimming took 6 bases from V and 9 from J; bases not matched to a gene: 10. The CDR3 length is 14 residues. Method: immunoSEQ multiplex PCR; TCRdb's copy keeps in-frame clones and lacks some. This table has 150,000 or so clones, approximately 80% appearing once. This TCR came from a human donor with chronic lymphocytic leukemia. The genes are TRBV27 and TRBJ2-7; TRBD2 matches 11 bases. The sample was PBMCs, taken after 12 months of ibrutinib treatment. CDR3: CASSPTSGSNGQYF. For the CDR3, the DNA is TGTGCCAGCAGCCCTACTAGCGGGAGTAACGGGCAGTACTTC.